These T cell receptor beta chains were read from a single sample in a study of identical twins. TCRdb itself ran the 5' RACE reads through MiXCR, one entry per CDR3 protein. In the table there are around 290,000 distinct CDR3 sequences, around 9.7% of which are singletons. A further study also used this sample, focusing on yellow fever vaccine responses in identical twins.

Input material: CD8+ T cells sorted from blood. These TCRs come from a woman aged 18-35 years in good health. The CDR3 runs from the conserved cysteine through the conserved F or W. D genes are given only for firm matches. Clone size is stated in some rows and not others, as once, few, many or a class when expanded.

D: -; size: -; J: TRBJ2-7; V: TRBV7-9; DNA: TGTGCCAGCAGCAAGGTTGGGGCAGGCCAATACGAGCAGTACTTC; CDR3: CASSKVGAGQYEQYF
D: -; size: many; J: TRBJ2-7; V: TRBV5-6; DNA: TGTGCCAGCAGCTTTGAACAGGGTTACGAGCAGTACTTC; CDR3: CASSFEQGYEQYF
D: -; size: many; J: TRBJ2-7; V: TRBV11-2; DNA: TGTGCCAGCAGCCACGATCTTGGCTCCGAGCAGTACTTC; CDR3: CASSHDLGSEQYF
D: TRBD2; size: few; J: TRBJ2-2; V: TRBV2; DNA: TGTGCCAGCAGCAAGCGGGAGGACACGAACACCGGGGAGCTGTTTTTT; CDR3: CASSKREDTNTGELFF
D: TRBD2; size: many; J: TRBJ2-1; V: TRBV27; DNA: TGTGCCAGCAGTTTTTATTCTAGCGGGAATAATGAGCAGTTCTTC; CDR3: CASSFYSSGNNEQFF
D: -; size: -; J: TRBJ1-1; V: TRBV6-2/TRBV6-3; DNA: TGTGCCAGCAGCCCCAACGACCTCATAGGACTGAACACTGAAGCTTTCTTT; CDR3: CASSPNDLIGLNTEAFF
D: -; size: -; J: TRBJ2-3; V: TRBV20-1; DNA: TGCAGTGCTAGACAGGGGTACTCTAGCACAGATACGCAGTATTTT; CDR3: CSARQGYSSTDTQYF
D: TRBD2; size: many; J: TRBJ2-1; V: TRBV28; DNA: TGTGCCAGCACCGGGACTAGCGGGTTCGCATACAATGAGCAGTTCTTC; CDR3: CASTGTSGFAYNEQFF
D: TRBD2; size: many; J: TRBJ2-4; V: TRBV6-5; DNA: TGTGCCAGCAGTTACTCGGGACTAGCCGGAAACATTCAGTACTTC; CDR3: CASSYSGLAGNIQYF
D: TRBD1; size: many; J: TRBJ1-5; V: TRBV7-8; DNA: TGTGCCAGCAGCTTAGCAGGACAGGATTATCAGCCCCAGCATTTT; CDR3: CASSLAGQDYQPQHF
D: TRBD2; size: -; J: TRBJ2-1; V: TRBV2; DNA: TGTGCCAGCAGTGAGTGGAGCGGGAGGGCCCTATACAATGAGCAGTTCTTC; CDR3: CASSEWSGRALYNEQFF
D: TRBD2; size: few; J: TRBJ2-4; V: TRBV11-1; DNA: TGTGCCAGCAGCTGGGACAGCGGGGGGGTTGATGCCAAAAACATTCAGTACTTC; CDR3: CASSWDSGGVDAKNIQYF
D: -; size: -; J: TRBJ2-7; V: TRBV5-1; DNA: TGCGCCAGCAGCTTGCGGCTAGGGACATACGAGCAGTACTTC; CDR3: CASSLRLGTYEQYF
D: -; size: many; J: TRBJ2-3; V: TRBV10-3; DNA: TGTGCCATCAGTGATTTACAGCCCGACACCAGCACAGATACGCAGTATTTT; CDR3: CAISDLQPDTSTDTQYF
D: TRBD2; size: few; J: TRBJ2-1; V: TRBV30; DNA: TGTGCCCGGGGACTAGCTTTCGATGAGCAGTTCTTC; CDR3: CARGLAFDEQFF
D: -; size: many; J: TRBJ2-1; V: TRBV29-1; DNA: TGCAGCGTCGAGGGAACCGGGACGTCAAATGAGCAGTTCTTC; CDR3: CSVEGTGTSNEQFF
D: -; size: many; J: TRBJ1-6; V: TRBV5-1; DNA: TGCGCCAGCAGCCTCGGAACAGGGACTGAATTTTCACCCCTCCACTTT; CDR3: CASSLGTGTEFSPLHF